This TCR beta chain derives from a study of CD4 T cells in relation to SARS-CoV-2 and coronaviruses. In the study overall: PBMCs were cultured with antigen for roughly 10 days before TCR beta sequencing. The restricting HLA molecule for shared crossreactive spike epitopes was mapped.

On this clone: Its antigen is unidentified.

Before the COVID-19 pandemic, during about 2010-2018, CD4+ T cells were taken from unexposed donors. After ten to eleven days of culture, CD4+ T cells were isolated. Profiling relied on immunoSEQ multiplex PCR, and the TCRdb table lists in-frame clones only, not all of them. Of about 16,000 clones in the sample, roughly four fifths were seen once. Trimming stripped 3 bases from V and 14 bases from J, with 14 bases between. Germline V gives CDR1 GTSNPN, CDR2 SVGIG (reference sequence). The CDR3 totals 12 residues. What was sequenced was CD4+ T cells from PBMCs, cultured in vitro. This chain connects TRBV30 to TRBJ1-6; D may be TRBD1 (5 bases). The receptor's source is a human donor in good health. CDR3 nucleotide sequence: TGTGCCTGGAGCAGGGACGGAGGGGCCCTCCACTTT. Translation: CAWSRDGGALHF.